This TCR beta chain was identified during a study of human T cells and chemical hapten exposure. At the level of the study: On roughly 2 cm by roughly 2 cm of upper inner arm skin, sensitization was performed with 2% DPC.

General observations from the study: TCRs above 1 in 1000 frequency stayed constant with DPC sensitization. With patch test score, the counts of PT1 expanded TCRs showed a positive correlation.

Stated time point: patch test 1, 2 weeks after DPC sensitization. Treatment here: therapeutic diphenylcyclopropenone sensitization with weekly scalp DPC. Participating donors were patients with alopecia, aged 18 to 70 years, considered appropriate candidates for DPC. In TCRdb, the RACE reads were re-called with MiXCR into one record per CDR3 protein. There are more than 150,000 distinct CDR3 sequences in the sample; around 13% occur only once, and less than 2% lies in the top ten. This clonotype was observed a handful of times. Antigen specificity is unknown. This CDR3 is 15 amino acids long. The V and J ends lost 6 bases and 1 base, in that order; junction bases with no gene match: 8. The V gene's germline CDR1 is MDHEN and CDR2 SYDVKM.

This chain connects TRBV28 to TRBJ2-5, with 7 bases matching TRBD2. The TCR originated in a woman between 25 and 40 years old with alopecia areata. Some clones in this sample may be carry-over from other donors' samples. The specimen was whole blood, collected in connection with sensitization to the hapten diphenylcyclopropenone (DPC). This CDR3 reads CASRKGGYTQETQYF. The CDR3 DNA reads TGTGCCAGCAGGAAGGGAGGGTACACCCAAGAGACCCAGTACTTC.